This entry describes one T cell receptor (beta chain). What it recognizes is unknown. The germline gives CDR1 SGHRS, CDR2 YFSETQ. V lost 2 bases and J 1 base, leaving 12 bases between the germline ends. This CDR3 region has 15 residues. The source of the sample is a study of response to subunit inactivated influenza vaccine. Points from the study as a whole: Authors proposed each seasonal influenza vaccination draws in few new T cells.

TCRdb re-analysed the RT-PCR reads in MiXCR, keeping a single row per CDR3 protein. The sample includes more than 450,000 distinct CDR3 sequences, roughly 8.2% seen only once; the top ten take roughly 13%. The origin of this receptor is a man aged 50 to 69 who received an inactivated influenza vaccine. This chain links TRBV5-1 with TRBJ1-1; maybe TRBD1 (6 bases). Source: PBMCs from blood, taken 23 months after vaccination. The CDR3 sequence is CASSFYETGNTEAFF. As DNA, the CDR3 is TGCGCCAGCAGCTTCTACGAGACAGGGAACACTGAAGCTTTCTTT.